Listed here are 2 T cell receptor beta chains from one sample, sequenced in a study of control samples from healthy donors and cancer patients. Sequenced by immunoSEQ multiplex PCR; TCRdb stores in-frame clones only, minus some. The sample holds 150,000 or so clones, roughly 94% seen once. The source material was blood. The receptors were sampled from a man between 40 and 49 years old in good health.

The chain recombines TRBV5-1 with TRBJ1-2; D not certain. There are 15 residues in the CDR3. V was cut by 0 bases and J by 4 bases, with 13 bases left in between. Germline V gives CDR1 SGHRS, CDR2 YFSETQ. The CDR3 DNA reads as TGCGCCAGCAGCTTGGAGCCAGGCCGAATCTATGGCTACACCTTC. Translation gives CASSLEPGRIYGYTF.

The chain has TRBV4-3 and TRBJ1-3, with D possibly being TRBD1 (6 bases). Trimming stripped 8 bases from V and 4 bases from J, with 21 bases between. The germline V gene encodes CDR1 LGHNA and CDR2 YSLEER. The length of the CDR3 is 16 residues. CDR3 residues: CASSTLGGAGGNTIYF. As DNA, the CDR3 is TGCGCCAGCTCTACCTTGGGGGGGGCGGGAGGAAACACCATATATTTT.